A single sample gave rise to the 15 T cell receptor beta chains below, sequenced in a study of cytomegalovirus exposure and HLA in healthy donors. Use of 60 Vbeta and 13 Jbeta primers characterized the PCR. TCRdb's table, derived via immunoSEQ multiplex PCR, lists solely in-frame clones and lacks some. This table has 160,000 or so clones, 80% appearing once. The specimen sequenced was PBMCs. The source is a man aged 25 to 45 in good health and CMV-seronegative.

The rearrangement links TRBV27 to TRBJ2-7; D unclear. This CDR3 comprises 13 residues. The germline V and J ends were trimmed by 6 bases and 3 bases, with 12 bases remaining between them. Germline values: CDR1 MNHEY, CDR2 SMNVEV (reference sequence). Here the CDR3 reads CASSLGFIYEQYF. DNA for the CDR3: TGTGCCAGCAGCCTAGGCTTTATCTACGAGCAGTACTTC.

This clone showed up just a few times. This chain links TRBV5-1 with TRBJ2-7; D ambiguous. The CDR3 runs to 13 residues. Per the germline V gene, CDR1 is SGHRS and CDR2 is YFSETQ. Trimming took off 2 bases at V and 7 bases at J, with 13 bases between the two ends. CDR3 region: CASSLEVNWEQYF. The CDR3 DNA reads as TGCGCCAGCAGCTTAGAGGTAAATTGGGAGCAGTACTTC.

V and J are TRBV6-5 and TRBJ1-2, with TRBD1 matching 7 bases. Germline CDR1 is MNHEY and CDR2 is SVGAGI. CDR3 length equals 15 residues. Trimming removed 5 bases from V and 6 bases from J; junction bases left unmatched: 12. CDR3 coding DNA: TGTGCCAGCAGTCAATCGACAGGGTCGGTTCATGGCTACACCTTC. Its translation: CASSQSTGSVHGYTF.

V and J are TRBV6-1 and TRBJ2-7, with 8 bases lining up with TRBD1. Germline trimming cut 0 bases from V and 4 bases from J; bases unmatched to any gene: 8. The germline V gene has CDR1 MNHNS and CDR2 SASEGT. This CDR3 region has 16 residues. The CDR3 coding sequence is TGTGCCAGCAGTGAAGCGGGGACAGGCCCTAAATACGAGCAGTACTTC. It is translated as CASSEAGTGPKYEQYF.

V and J are TRBV6-5 and TRBJ2-7, with D unclear. V was trimmed by 2 bases and J by 6 bases, leaving 17 bases between them. The CDR3 sequence is 15 residues long. From germline, CDR1 is MNHEY and CDR2 SVGAGI. The chain's CDR3 is CASSYPPVPVGEQYF. The CDR3 DNA reads as TGTGCCAGCAGTTACCCCCCCGTACCTGTCGGCGAGCAGTACTTC.

J is TRBJ1-2 and V is TRBV23-1; tentative D call: TRBD1 (6 bases). TRBV23-1 is an open reading frame whose function is uncertain. Trimming shortened V by 0 bases and J by 7 bases, and 18 bases separated the two germline ends. CDR3 size: 16 residues. Here the CDR3 reads CASSQSQFRGSCGYTF. The CDR3 DNA is TGCGCCAGCAGTCAATCGCAATTCAGGGGTTCGTGTGGCTACACCTTC.

This clone has a single count. V and J are TRBV9 and TRBJ2-1, with a tentative D call TRBD2 (6 bases). This CDR3 has 15 amino acids. V was pared by 0 bases and J by 5 bases, with 12 bases between. From germline, CDR1 is SGDLS and CDR2 YYNGEE. CDR3 nucleotides: TGTGCCAGCAGCGTAGTTATCGGGAGCGACAATGAGCAGTTCTTC. Protein product: CASSVVIGSDNEQFF.

The V and J genes are TRBV7-9 and TRBJ1-6, with TRBD1 matching 9 bases. The junction had 14 bases not matched to a gene; V was cut back by 6 bases and J by 8 bases. CDR1 and CDR2 (germline): SEHNR, FQNEAQ (reference sequence). The CDR3 is 17 residues long. CDR3 loop: CASSIFGEGTGHSPLHF. The CDR3 DNA follows: TGTGCCAGCAGTATTTTTGGGGAGGGGACAGGGCATTCACCCCTCCACTTT.

This clone was detected only a few times. The chain uses TRBV6-4 and TRBJ2-2, with D possibly being TRBD1 (6 bases). Trimming pared 6 bases from V and 0 bases from J, leaving 14 bases between. Germline CDR1 MRHNA, CDR2 SNTAGT. The CDR3 covers 16 residues. The CDR3 spells CASSWTGTTNTGELFF. CDR3 coding DNA: TGTGCCAGCAGCTGGACCGGGACAACGAACACCGGGGAGCTGTTTTTT.

This sequence joins TRBV7-3 and TRBJ2-5, with 13 bases matching TRBD2. Trimming removed 5 bases from V and 5 bases from J; junction bases left unmatched: 5. The CDR3 runs to 15 residues. Germline CDR1 SGHTA, CDR2 FQGTGA. The CDR3 coding sequence is TGTGCCAGCAGCCGGACTAGCGGGAGCGGGGAGACCCAGTACTTC. Translated, it gives CASSRTSGSGETQYF.

The V call is TRBV19, the J call TRBJ2-6; 7 bases agree with TRBD1. This CDR3 is built from 16 residues. Germline V lookup: CDR1 LNHDA, CDR2 SQIVND (reference sequence). The ends lost 2 bases at V and 4 bases at J; junction bases unmatched: 5. CDR3 region: CASSITGVGGANVLTF. The CDR3 nucleotides are TGTGCCAGTAGTATAACAGGGGTAGGGGGGGCCAACGTCCTGACTTTC.

This clone came up once. This chain connects TRBV29-1 to TRBJ2-2; D is possibly TRBD2 (5 bases). V was cut by 4 bases and J by 3 bases, with 24 bases left in between. The CDR3 runs 18 residues. Looked up from germline, CDR1 is SQVTM and CDR2 is ANQGSEA. In nucleotides, the CDR3 is TGCAGCGTTGCAAGCGAGGTGGGCGGGCGCGCCTACACCGGGGAGCTGTTTTTT. Translated, it gives CSVASEVGGRAYTGELFF.

The CDR3 nucleotides read TGTGCCAGCAGCGTCCTAGCGGGGCCCTCCTACGAGCAGTACTTC. Its protein is CASSVLAGPSYEQYF. V gene TRBV9 combines with J gene TRBJ2-7; 9 bases match TRBD2. V trimming: 2 bases; J trimming: 0 bases; junction bases outside the gene matches: 3. The germline V gene has CDR1 SGDLS and CDR2 YYNGEE. The CDR3 runs 15 residues.

This clone has only one observation. The J gene is TRBJ2-7, the V gene TRBV29-1; 7 bases match TRBD1. CDR1 and CDR2 (germline): SQVTM, ANQGSEA. The CDR3 loop spans 14 amino acids. Trimming took 3 bases from V and 7 from J; bases not matched to a gene: 12. The CDR3 loop is CSVEVGQGVREQYF. Here the CDR3 DNA reads TGCAGCGTTGAGGTAGGGCAGGGGGTAAGAGAGCAGTACTTC.

The J gene is TRBJ1-5, the V gene TRBV6-5; 9 positions match TRBD1. Germline V gene lookup returns CDR1 MNHEY and CDR2 SVGAGI. The trim removed 4 bases at V and 4 bases at J, leaving 5 bases unmatched. The CDR3 is 15 amino acids. CDR3 sequence (DNA): TGTGCCAGCAGTTGGGGACAGGGTTCGAATCAGCCCCAGCATTTT. Amino acids: CASSWGQGSNQPQHF.